This T cell receptor (beta chain) derives from a study of T-cell memory formation after mild COVID-19. CDR3 length: 14 amino acids. Between the trimmed V and J ends, which lost 4 bases and 7 bases, there was a span of 13 bases. Germline V lookup: CDR1 SGHTA, CDR2 FQGTGA. Regarding this clonotype: The antigen remains unidentified.

Findings and caveats of the study: Contracting clones from day 15 to 85 had balanced CD4/CD8; later expanders favoured CD4+. CD4+ clones that contracted lay mainly in CM and EM; CD8+ ones lay in EMRA. The pre-infection memory compartment contained some responding clones, suggesting cross-reactive memory joined.

TCRdb processed the 5' RACE reads anew with MiXCR; each CDR3 protein has one entry. The table has over 350,000 distinct CDR3 sequences, around 24% seen once. This chain connects TRBV7-3 to TRBJ2-2; tentatively, D is TRBD1 (6 bases). Sequenced input: PBMCs or a T cell subset sorted from them (not recorded which). The receptor was isolated from an adult woman who had mild COVID-19 (a few samples of this study predate the infection). Cell type and time point are not known. The chain's CDR3 is CASSSRGFGGELFF. The CDR3 nucleotides are TGTGCCAGCAGCTCAAGGGGGTTTGGCGGGGAGCTGTTTTTT.